This T cell receptor (beta chain) originates from a study of T-cell reconstitution after alpha-beta-depleted transplantation in children. Study findings and constraints: At one year after transplant, newly produced T cells mostly accounted for T-cell counts and diversity. About two months after transplant, alpha-beta T cells reportedly came from several hundred expanded graft clones.

As it was prepared, the TCRbeta library received unique molecular identifiers. Each CDR3 protein gets one entry after TCRdb re-called the PCR reads with MiXCR. The sample shows about 830,000 distinct CDR3 sequences, 16% of them seen only once. Concerning this clonotype: Antigen specificity is unknown.

Sequencing was performed on PBMCs, mostly from graft donor cells, taken 360 days after TCRalphabeta/CD19-depleted stem cell transplant. The TCR comes from a male patient aged 10-17 years who had a stem cell transplant for acute lymphoblastic leukemia, so the T cells may come from the graft donor.

The CDR3 nucleotides read TGCGCCAGCAGCTTAACCGGGACAGGGGGGGGGAATGAAAAACTGTTTTTT. Translated: CASSLTGTGGGNEKLFF. This sequence joins TRBV5-1 and TRBJ1-4, with 11 bases fitting TRBD1. The CDR3 totals 17 residues. The V and J ends lost 2 bases and 5 bases, in that order; junction bases with no gene match: 8. The germline CDR1 and CDR2 sequences are SGHRS and YFSETQ.